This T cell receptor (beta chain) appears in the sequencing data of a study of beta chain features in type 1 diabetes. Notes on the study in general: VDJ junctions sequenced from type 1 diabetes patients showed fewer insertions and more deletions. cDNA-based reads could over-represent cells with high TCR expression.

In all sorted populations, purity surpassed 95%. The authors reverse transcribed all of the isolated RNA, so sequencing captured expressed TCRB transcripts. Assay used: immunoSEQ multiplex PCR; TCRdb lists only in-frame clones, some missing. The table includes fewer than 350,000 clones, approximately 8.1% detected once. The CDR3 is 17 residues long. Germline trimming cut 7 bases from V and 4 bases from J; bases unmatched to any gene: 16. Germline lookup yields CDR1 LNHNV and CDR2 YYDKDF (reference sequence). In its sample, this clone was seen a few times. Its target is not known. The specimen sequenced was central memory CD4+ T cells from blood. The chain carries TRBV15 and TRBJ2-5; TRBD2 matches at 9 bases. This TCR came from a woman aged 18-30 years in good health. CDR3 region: CATNNLGRLAGIETQYF. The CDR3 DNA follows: TGTGCCACCAACAACCTCGGGCGTCTAGCGGGAATAGAGACCCAGTACTTC.